Included here is one TCR beta chain sequence, with context. Antigen unknown. This sample is part of a study of T cell repertoires in cytomegalovirus infection. Overall study context: Based on public TCR beta signatures, there were indications of CMV infection and of a matching HLA type.

Study-level points and caveats: The study identified carriers of CMV plus the relevant HLA from cumulative public TCR beta family frequency. Dominant in the ex vivo response were TCR beta clonotypes restricted by HLA-C and specific for CMV.

V shed 5 bases and J 2 bases; nucleotides not matched to a gene: 4. The CDR3 runs 15 residues. The germline gives CDR1 SGHVS, CDR2 FQNEAQ. TCRdb reprocessed the reads via MiXCR and lists one record per CDR3 protein. The table lists 200,000 to 250,000 distinct CDR3 sequences, 22% of them singletons. The chain joins TRBV7-8 to TRBJ1-1; 11 bases match TRBD1. Source material: CD8+ T cells from PBMCs. The receptor was derived from a human donor in good health (CMV status not recorded). Some clones in this sample may be carry-over from other donors' samples. CDR3 DNA sequence: TGTGCCAGCAGCCCCTGGACAGGGGGCAACACTGAAGCTTTCTTT. This translates into CASSPWTGGNTEAFF.